This T cell receptor beta chain was found in a study of vaccination and CD4 T cells after COVID-19. Sample treatment: roughly 11-day PBMC culture with coronavirus spike peptide pools or control peptides (ViraFEST assay). From the unexposed donor, CD4+ T cells were collected ahead of the COVID-19 pandemic (2011-2018). Comments on this clonotype: The antigen is not known.

The Oncomine TCR Beta short-read assay was applied to DNA of cultured CD4+ T cells. One entry per CDR3 protein, called by TCRdb with MiXCR from the PCR reads. The sample includes 7,000 or so distinct CDR3 sequences, around 33% of them seen just once. The CDR3 is 13 amino acids. The germline CDR1 and CDR2 sequences are SGHTA and FQGNSA. V lost 2 bases and J lost 6, with 11 bases in between. Sequenced: CD4+ T cells from blood, cultured in vitro. The receptor was isolated from a human donor in good health. The chain employs TRBV7-2 and TRBJ2-7; D not resolved. The CDR3 DNA reads as TGTGCCAGCAGCTTAATGGGGTTTGCCGAGCAGTACTTC. Its protein product is CASSLMGFAEQYF. The full variable domain, in which reference TRBV7-2 and TRBJ2-7 provide the parts outside the CDR3, is GAGVSQSPSNKVTEKGKDVELRCDPISGHTALYWYRQSLGQGLEFLIYFQGNSAPDKSGLPSDRFSAERTGGSVSTLTIQRTQQEDSAVYLCASSLMGFAEQYFGPGTRLTVT.